The 9 T cell receptor beta chains below come from one sample, sequenced in a study of T cell responses to AZD1222 COVID-19 vaccine (dated by TCRdb to 2020 to 2023). The time point label on this specimen signifies: about 28 days (+/-7) after the second vaccine dose. Receptor libraries were prepared by the immunoSEQ multiplex PCR assay. TCRdb re-hosts the immuneACCESS table, in-frame sequences only. Its copies lack some clones; in the studies checked, an unresolved V gene accounts for under half of them, and the cause for the rest is not known. In all, the sample holds around 140,000 clones, and around 90% of those were seen once. 4% of the sample is taken by the ten largest. The source was peripheral blood, collected 28 days after the second AZD1222 dose. The receptor set was obtained from an adult who received the AZD1222 COVID-19 vaccine.

This clone was seen just once. This chain connects TRBV19 to TRBJ2-7, with a weak D call TRBD2 (6 bases). V shed 1 base and J shed 6 bases, with 16 bases lying between them. CDR1 LNHDA and CDR2 SQIVND come from the germline V gene (reference sequence). This CDR3 region has 15 residues. CDR3 sequence reads: CASSIVLAGRSEQYF. CDR3 nucleotides: TGTGCCAGTAGTATAGTCTTGGCAGGGAGGAGCGAGCAGTACTTC.

V is TRBV6-1 and J is TRBJ1-2; 9 bases fit TRBD1. CDR3 length: 17 residues. In germline, CDR1 is MNHNS, CDR2 SASEGT. V dropped 4 bases and J dropped 5; count of bases not matched to a gene: 14. The CDR3 bases are TGTGCCAGCAGTGCCTCCGGGACAGGGAGGGTTGGTTATGGCTACACCTTC. This codes for CASSASGTGRVGYGYTF.

The chain has TRBV2 and TRBJ2-2; D assignment may be TRBD1 or TRBD2 (5 bases each). Germline values: CDR1 SNHLY, CDR2 FYNNEI. The CDR3 is made up of 15 amino acids. Trimming pared 8 bases from V and 3 bases from J, leaving 16 bases between. CDR3 sequence (DNA): TGTGCCAGCTATTGGGGGACGCAGGACACCGGGGAGCTGTTTTTT. Its protein is CASYWGTQDTGELFF. The full variable domain, its missing parts supplied by reference TRBV2 and TRBJ2-2, is EPEVTQTPSHQVTQMGQEVILRCVPISNHLYFYWYRQILGQKVEFLVSFYNNEISEKSEIFDDQFSVERPDGSNFTLKIRSTKLEDSAMYFCASYWGTQDTGELFFGEGSRLTVL.

The rearrangement links TRBV18 to TRBJ1-2; D possibly corresponds to TRBD1 (6 bases). From germline, CDR1 is KGHSH and CDR2 LQKENI. Trimming took 6 bases from V and 4 from J, leaving 18 bases between them. This CDR3 contains 15 residues. The CDR3: CASSPDEGGAYGYTF. DNA for the CDR3: TGTGCCAGCTCCCCGGACGAAGGGGGTGCCTATGGCTACACCTTC.

The chain recombines TRBV9 with TRBJ1-1; 10 nucleotides agree with TRBD1. Losses at the gene ends were 0 bases for V and 1 base for J; bases not matched to a gene: 0. CDR3 size: 15 residues. The germline V gene encodes CDR1 SGDLS and CDR2 YYNGEE. DNA for the CDR3: TGTGCCAGCAGCGTAGGACAGGGGGCGAACACTGAAGCTTTCTTT. This codes for CASSVGQGANTEAFF.

The J gene is TRBJ2-5, the V gene TRBV28; D may match TRBD1 or TRBD2 (6 bases each). Germline values: CDR1 MDHEN, CDR2 SYDVKM. V was trimmed by 2 bases and J by 1 base, leaving 11 bases between them. The CDR3 has 15 amino acids. The CDR3 loop reads CASSLPGDSQETQYF. The CDR3 DNA reads TGTGCCAGCAGTTTACCAGGGGACTCCCAAGAGACCCAGTACTTC.

V is TRBV27 and J is TRBJ1-4, with TRBD1 identical over 9 bases. Trimming at V came to 6 bases and at J to 7 bases, leaving 6 bases not matched to a gene. Germline CDR1 is MNHEY and CDR2 is SMNVEV (reference sequence). The CDR3 totals 14 residues. The CDR3, as DNA: TGTGCCAGCAGCCGAACAGGGGGCTTTGAAAAACTGTTTTTT. It codes for CASSRTGGFEKLFF. Supplemented by reference TRBV27 and TRBJ1-4, the full variable domain reads EAQVTQNPRYLITVTGKKLTVTCSQNMNHEYMSWYRQDPGLGLRQIYYSMNVEVTDKGDVPEGYKVSRKEKRNFPLILESPSPNQTSLYFCASSRTGGFEKLFFGSGTQLSVL.

The rearrangement uses TRBV13 and TRBJ1-4, with D uncertain. Germline lookup yields CDR1 PRHDT and CDR2 FYEKMQ (reference sequence). This CDR3 is 13 amino acids long. V was cut by 7 bases and J by 6 bases, with 12 bases left in between. The CDR3, as DNA: TGTGCCAGCACCCTAGGGAGGGATGAAAAACTGTTTTTT. This translates into CASTLGRDEKLFF.

The chain uses TRBV15 and TRBJ2-2; D is unresolved. Germline loops: CDR1 LNHNV, CDR2 YYDKDF (reference sequence). The V and J ends lost 0 bases and 4 bases respectively, with 9 bases between them. The CDR3 is 15 amino acids. As DNA, the CDR3 is TGTGCCACCAGCAGAGATTTACTTAGCACCGGGGAGCTGTTTTTT. Its protein is CATSRDLLSTGELFF. The variable domain in full, completed from reference TRBV15 and TRBJ2-2, reads DAMVIQNPRYQVTQFGKPVTLSCSQTLNHNVMYWYQQKSSQAPKLLFHYYDKDFNNEADTPDNFQSRRPNTSFCFLDIRSPGLGDTAMYLCATSRDLLSTGELFFGEGSRLTVL.